What follows are 11 T cell receptor beta chains derived from one specimen sequenced in a study of blood T cell repertoires in COVID-19. The table came from immunoSEQ multiplex PCR; TCRdb's copy has only in-frame clones and leaves some out. The sample holds fewer than 35,000 clones, roughly 89% seen once. Sequencing used peripheral blood. These receptor sequences come from a man older than 75 with acute or convalescent COVID-19.

The chain recombines TRBV30 with TRBJ2-7; possible D gene TRBD2, 6 bases. The germline V gene encodes CDR1 GTSNPN and CDR2 SVGIG (reference sequence). The CDR3 extends over 14 amino acids. Trimming shortened V by 4 bases and J by 2 bases, and 15 bases separated the two germline ends. The DNA for the CDR3 is TGTGCCTGGACCTGGGGAGGAGAAGCCTACGAGCAGTACTTC. Protein: CAWTWGGEAYEQYF.

V and J are TRBV10-2 and TRBJ2-2; 9 bases agree with TRBD2. This CDR3 is built from 16 residues. Looked up from germline, CDR1 is WSHSY and CDR2 is SAAADI. The ends lost 4 bases at V and 3 bases at J; junction bases unmatched: 6. CDR3 loop: CASSGGRAEDTGELFF. In DNA, the CDR3 is TGCGCCAGCAGTGGCGGGAGGGCCGAGGACACCGGGGAGCTGTTTTTT.

V usage is TRBV19 and J usage is TRBJ2-7, with D possibly being TRBD2 (6 bases). Between the trimmed V and J ends, which lost 6 bases and 0 bases, there was a span of 15 bases. The CDR3 is made up of 15 amino acids. Germline assignment: CDR1 LNHDA and CDR2 SQIVND (reference sequence). Here the CDR3 reads CASSLWRDPSYEQYF. The CDR3 nucleotides read TGTGCCAGTAGCCTTTGGAGGGACCCCTCCTACGAGCAGTACTTC.

The V call is TRBV6-5, the J call TRBJ2-2; 10 bases align to TRBD1. The CDR3 is 15 residues long. J lost 3 bases, V lost 6 bases, and 4 bases had no gene match. Germline V gene sequence: CDR1 MNHEY, CDR2 SVGAGI. The CDR3: CASSRTGGDTGELFF. The CDR3, as DNA: TGTGCCAGCAGCCGGACAGGGGGGGACACCGGGGAGCTGTTTTTT.

V usage is TRBV18 and J usage is TRBJ1-2, with 9 nucleotides matching TRBD1. Germline values: CDR1 KGHSH, CDR2 LQKENI. CDR3 length: 14 residues. Trimming took 3 bases from V and 2 from J; bases not matched to a gene: 1. CDR3 DNA sequence: TGTGCCAGCTCACCGGGACAGGGAAACTATGGCTACACCTTC. This translates into CASSPGQGNYGYTF.

This chain links TRBV5-1 with TRBJ1-5, with D possibly being TRBD1 (6 bases). V gave up 4 bases and J gave up 5 bases, with 16 bases separating them. This CDR3 is 15 amino acids long. Germline CDR1 and CDR2: SGHRS and YFSETQ. The CDR3, as DNA: TGCGCCAGCAGCCCTAGGGGGGGTCTTGATCAGCCCCAGCATTTT. Its translation is CASSPRGGLDQPQHF. Based on the CDR3 plus reference TRBV5-1 and TRBJ1-5, the full variable domain is KAGVTQTPRYLIKTRGQQVTLSCSPISGHRSVSWYQQTPGQGLQFLFEYFSETQRNKGNFPGRFSGRQFSNSRSEMNVSTLELGDSALYLCASSPRGGLDQPQHFGDGTRLSIL.

The chain links TRBV28 to TRBJ1-2, with D tentatively TRBD1 (6 bases). Germline lookup yields CDR1 MDHEN and CDR2 SYDVKM. The CDR3 runs 13 residues. The V gene lost 10 bases and the J gene lost 4 bases, with 16 bases spanning the gap. Here the CDR3 reads CATKETGSYGYTF. The CDR3 DNA sequence: TGTGCCACCAAAGAAACAGGGTCCTATGGCTACACCTTC.

The gene calls are TRBV12-3 or TRBV12-4 and TRBJ2-3; D is unclear. The V and J ends lost 6 bases and 3 bases respectively, with 4 bases between them. CDR3 length: 11 residues. The CDR3 DNA reads TGTGCCAGCAGACTAACAGATACGCAGTATTTT. As protein: CASRLTDTQYF.

The V and J genes are TRBV21-1 and TRBJ2-7; TRBD2 is the table's D call, not checked against the DNA. TRBV21-1 is given as a pseudogene. The CDR3 sequence is 16 residues long. The DNA of the CDR3 is TGTGCCAGCAGCATTGATGGGCTAGCGGGATACTACGAGCAGTACTTC. As protein: CASSIDGLAGYYEQYF.

There are a few counts of this clone. This chain uses TRBV5-6 with TRBJ2-5; 8 bases agree with TRBD2. The J segment lost 4 bases and the V segment lost 5 bases, leaving 7 bases of the junction unmatched. Germline V gene lookup returns CDR1 SGHDT and CDR2 YYEEEE. The CDR3 extends over 14 amino acids. The CDR3 nucleotides read TGTGCCAGCAGTTTCTCAAGCGGGGGAGAGACCCAGTACTTC. As protein: CASSFSSGGETQYF.

J is TRBJ2-1 and V is TRBV6-5, with TRBD2 matching 13 bases. Germline values: CDR1 MNHEY, CDR2 SVGAGI. Losses at the gene ends were 9 bases for V and 10 bases for J; bases not matched to a gene: 9. The CDR3 runs to 14 residues. CDR3 bases: TGTGCCAGTACCGGGACTAGCGGGATCGGCGAGCAGTTCTTC. Translated, it gives CASTGTSGIGEQFF.